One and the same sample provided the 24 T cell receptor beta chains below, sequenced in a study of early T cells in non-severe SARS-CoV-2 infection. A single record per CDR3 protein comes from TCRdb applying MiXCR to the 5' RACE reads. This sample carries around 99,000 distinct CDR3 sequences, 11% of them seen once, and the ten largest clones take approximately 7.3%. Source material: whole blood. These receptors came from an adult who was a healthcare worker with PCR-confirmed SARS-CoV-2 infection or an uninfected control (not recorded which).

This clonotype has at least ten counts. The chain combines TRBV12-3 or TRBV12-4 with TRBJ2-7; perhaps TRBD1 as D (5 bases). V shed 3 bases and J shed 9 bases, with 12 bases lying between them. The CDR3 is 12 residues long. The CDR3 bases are TGTGCCAGCAGTTTCCGTGACAGACGGCAGTACTTC. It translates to CASSFRDRRQYF.

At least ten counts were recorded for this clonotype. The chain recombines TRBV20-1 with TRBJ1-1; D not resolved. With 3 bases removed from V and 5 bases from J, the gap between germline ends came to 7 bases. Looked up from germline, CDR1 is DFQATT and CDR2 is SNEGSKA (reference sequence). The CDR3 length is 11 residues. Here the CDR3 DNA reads TGCAGTGCTAGTTCTAGAACTGAAGCTTTCTTT. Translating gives CSASSRTEAFF.

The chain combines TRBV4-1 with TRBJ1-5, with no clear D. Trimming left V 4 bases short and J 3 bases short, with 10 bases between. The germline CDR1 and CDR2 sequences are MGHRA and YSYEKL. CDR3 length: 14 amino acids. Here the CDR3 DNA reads TGCGCCAGCAGCCCCTACAGAGTCAATCAGCCCCAGCATTTT. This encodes CASSPYRVNQPQHF.

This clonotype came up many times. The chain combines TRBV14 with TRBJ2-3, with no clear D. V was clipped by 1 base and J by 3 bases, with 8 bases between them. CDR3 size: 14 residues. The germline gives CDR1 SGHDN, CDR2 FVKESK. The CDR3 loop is CASSQATGTDTQYF. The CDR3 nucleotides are TGTGCCAGCAGCCAAGCGACCGGTACAGATACGCAGTATTTT.

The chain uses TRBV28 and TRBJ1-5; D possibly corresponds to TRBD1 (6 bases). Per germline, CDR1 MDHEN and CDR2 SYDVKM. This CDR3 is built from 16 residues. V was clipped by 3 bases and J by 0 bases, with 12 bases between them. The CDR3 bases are TGTGCCAGCAGTTTCAGGGGAGACTATAGCAATCAGCCCCAGCATTTT. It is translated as CASSFRGDYSNQPQHF.

CDR3 region: CASSVGGLAGNEQYF. CDR3 DNA sequence: TGTGCCAGCAGCGTCGGCGGACTAGCGGGAAACGAGCAGTACTTC. This chain uses TRBV9 with TRBJ2-7, with 12 bases matching TRBD2. The CDR3 has 15 amino acids. CDR1 is SGDLS and CDR2 is YYNGEE in the germline V gene. The trim removed 2 bases at V and 5 bases at J, leaving 5 bases unmatched.

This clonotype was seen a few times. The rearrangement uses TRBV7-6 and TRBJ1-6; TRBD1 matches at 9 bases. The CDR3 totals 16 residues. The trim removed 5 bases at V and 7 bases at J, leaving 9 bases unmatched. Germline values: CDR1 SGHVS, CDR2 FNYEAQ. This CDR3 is CASSVGQGDLNSPLHF. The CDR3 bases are TGTGCCAGCAGCGTGGGACAGGGAGATTTAAATTCACCCCTCCACTTT.

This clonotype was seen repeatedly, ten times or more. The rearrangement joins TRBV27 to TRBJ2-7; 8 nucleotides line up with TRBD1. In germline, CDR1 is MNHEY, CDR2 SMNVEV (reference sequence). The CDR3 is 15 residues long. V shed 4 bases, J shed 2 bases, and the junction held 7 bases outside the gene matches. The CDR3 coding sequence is TGTGCCAGCAGTTCGGGACAGGAACCTACCTACGAGCAGTACTTC. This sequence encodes CASSSGQEPTYEQYF.

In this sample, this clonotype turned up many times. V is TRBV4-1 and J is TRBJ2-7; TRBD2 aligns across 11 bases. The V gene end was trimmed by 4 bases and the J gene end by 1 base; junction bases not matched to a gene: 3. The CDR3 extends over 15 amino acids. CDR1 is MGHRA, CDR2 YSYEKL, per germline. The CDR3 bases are TGCGCCAGCAGCCTGACTAGCGGGGATTCCTACGAGCAGTACTTC. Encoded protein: CASSLTSGDSYEQYF.

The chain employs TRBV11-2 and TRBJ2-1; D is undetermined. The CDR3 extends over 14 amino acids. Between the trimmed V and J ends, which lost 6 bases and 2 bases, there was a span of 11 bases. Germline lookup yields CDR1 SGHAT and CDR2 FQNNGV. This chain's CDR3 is CASRRPPPYNEQFF. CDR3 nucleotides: TGTGCCAGCAGACGGCCCCCACCCTACAATGAGCAGTTCTTC. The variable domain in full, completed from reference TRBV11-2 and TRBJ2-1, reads EAGVAQSPRYKIIEKRQSVAFWCNPISGHATLYWYQQILGQGPKLLIQFQNNGVVDDSQLPKDRFSAERLKGVDSTLKIQPAKLEDSAVYLCASRRPPPYNEQFFGPGTRLTVL.

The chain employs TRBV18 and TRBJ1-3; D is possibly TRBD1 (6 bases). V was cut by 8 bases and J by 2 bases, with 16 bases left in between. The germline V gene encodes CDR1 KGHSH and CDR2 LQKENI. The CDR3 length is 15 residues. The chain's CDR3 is CASRISGTTGNTIYF. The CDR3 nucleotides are TGTGCCAGCCGGATTTCCGGGACAACTGGAAACACCATATATTTT.

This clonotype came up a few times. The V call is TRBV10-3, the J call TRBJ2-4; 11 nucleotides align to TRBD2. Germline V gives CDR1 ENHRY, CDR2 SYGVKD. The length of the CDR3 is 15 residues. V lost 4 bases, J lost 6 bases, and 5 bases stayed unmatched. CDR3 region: CAISVGLAGGNIQYF. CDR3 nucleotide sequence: TGTGCCATCAGTGTCGGGCTAGCGGGGGGAAACATTCAGTACTTC.

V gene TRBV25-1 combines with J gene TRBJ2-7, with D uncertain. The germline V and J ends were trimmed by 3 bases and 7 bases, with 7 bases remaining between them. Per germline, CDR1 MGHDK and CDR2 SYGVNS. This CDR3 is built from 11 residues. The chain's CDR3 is CASSDGLEQYF. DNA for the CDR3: TGTGCCAGCAGTGACGGATTGGAGCAGTACTTC.

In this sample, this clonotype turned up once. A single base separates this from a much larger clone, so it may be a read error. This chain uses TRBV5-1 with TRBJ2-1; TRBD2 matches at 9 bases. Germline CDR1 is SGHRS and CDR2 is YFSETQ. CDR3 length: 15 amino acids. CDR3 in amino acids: CASTGRLADSNEQLF. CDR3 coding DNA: TGCGCCAGCACGGGCCGACTAGCGGATTCCAATGAGCAGCTCTTC.

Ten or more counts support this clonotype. The CDR3 reads CSVENVGGGWRYGYTF. The CDR3 DNA reads TGCAGCGTTGAGAACGTTGGCGGGGGATGGCGATATGGCTACACCTTC. V and J are TRBV29-1 and TRBJ1-2, with D possibly being TRBD1 (5 bases). CDR1 and CDR2 from the germline V gene are SQVTM and ANQGSEA. This CDR3 spans 16 amino acids. The ends were cut back, 3 bases at V and 5 bases at J, with 22 bases in the middle.

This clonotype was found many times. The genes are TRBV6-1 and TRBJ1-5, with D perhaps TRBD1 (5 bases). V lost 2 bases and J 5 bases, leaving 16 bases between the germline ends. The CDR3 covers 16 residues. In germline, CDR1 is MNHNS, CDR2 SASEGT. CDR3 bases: TGTGCCAGCAGTGAAAGGGGCAAGGGGAAGTATCAGCCCCAGCATTTT. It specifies CASSERGKGKYQPQHF.

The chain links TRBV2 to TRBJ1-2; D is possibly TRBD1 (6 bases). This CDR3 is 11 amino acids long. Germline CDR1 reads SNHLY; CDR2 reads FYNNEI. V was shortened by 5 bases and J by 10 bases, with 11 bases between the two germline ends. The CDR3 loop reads CASSIGGTYTF. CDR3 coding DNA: TGTGCCAGCAGTATCGGGGGCACCTACACCTTC.

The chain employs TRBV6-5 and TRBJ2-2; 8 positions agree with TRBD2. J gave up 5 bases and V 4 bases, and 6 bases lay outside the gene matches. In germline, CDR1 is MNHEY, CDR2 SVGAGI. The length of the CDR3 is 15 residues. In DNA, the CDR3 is TGTGCCAGCAGTTCAATCGGGAGGGGGACCGGGGAGCTGTTTTTT. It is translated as CASSSIGRGTGELFF.

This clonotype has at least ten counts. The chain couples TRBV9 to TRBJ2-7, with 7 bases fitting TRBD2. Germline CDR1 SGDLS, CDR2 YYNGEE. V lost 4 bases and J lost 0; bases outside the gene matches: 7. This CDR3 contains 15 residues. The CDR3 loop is CASSPTAGLSYEQYF. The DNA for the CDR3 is TGTGCCAGCAGCCCGACAGCGGGACTCTCCTACGAGCAGTACTTC.

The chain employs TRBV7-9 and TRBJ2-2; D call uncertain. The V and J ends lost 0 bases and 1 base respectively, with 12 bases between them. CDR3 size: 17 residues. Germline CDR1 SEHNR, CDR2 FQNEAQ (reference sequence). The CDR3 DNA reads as TGTGCCAGCAGCTTAGCCTGGCGGATCGAGAACACCGGGGAGCTGTTTTTT. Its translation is CASSLAWRIENTGELFF.

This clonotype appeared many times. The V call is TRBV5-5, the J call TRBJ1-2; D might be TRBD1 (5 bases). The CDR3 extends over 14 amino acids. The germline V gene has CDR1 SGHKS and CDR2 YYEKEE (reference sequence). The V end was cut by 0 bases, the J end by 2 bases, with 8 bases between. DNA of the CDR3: TGTGCCAGCAGCTTGGCAAGACAGAACTATGGCTACACCTTC. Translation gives CASSLARQNYGYTF.

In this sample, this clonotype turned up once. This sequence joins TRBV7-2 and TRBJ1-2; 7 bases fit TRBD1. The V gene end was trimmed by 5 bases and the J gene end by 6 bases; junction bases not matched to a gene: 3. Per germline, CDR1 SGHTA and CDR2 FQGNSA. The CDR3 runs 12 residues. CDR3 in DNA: TGTGCCAGCAGCCCCGACAGGGATGGCTACACCTTC. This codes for CASSPDRDGYTF.

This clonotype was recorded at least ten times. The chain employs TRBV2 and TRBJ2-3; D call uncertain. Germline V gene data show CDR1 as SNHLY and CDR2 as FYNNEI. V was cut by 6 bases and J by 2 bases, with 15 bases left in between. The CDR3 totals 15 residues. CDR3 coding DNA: TGTGCCAGCAGACCGACATCGGTCCCCACAGATACGCAGTATTTT. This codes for CASRPTSVPTDTQYF.

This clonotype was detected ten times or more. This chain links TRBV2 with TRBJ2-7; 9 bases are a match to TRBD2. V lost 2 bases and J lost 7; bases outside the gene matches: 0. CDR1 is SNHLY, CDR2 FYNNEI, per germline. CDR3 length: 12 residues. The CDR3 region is CASSESGGEQYF. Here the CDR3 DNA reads TGTGCCAGCAGTGAAAGCGGGGGGGAGCAGTACTTC.